The next 22 T cell receptor beta chains were all read from a single sample in a study of cytomegalovirus exposure and HLA in healthy donors. The primer mix had 60 Vbeta and 13 Jbeta primers. Profiling relied on immunoSEQ multiplex PCR, and the TCRdb table lists in-frame clones only, not all of them. Here the sample spans 120,000 to 150,000 clones, less than 65% being singletons. What was sequenced was PBMCs. Receptors originate from a woman aged 25-40 years in good health and CMV-seropositive.

The chain couples TRBV2 to TRBJ1-6; 7 bases line up with TRBD1. The CDR3 is 15 amino acids. The V gene end was trimmed by 2 bases and the J gene end by 9 bases; junction bases not matched to a gene: 7. CDR1 is SNHLY, CDR2 FYNNEI, per germline. CDR3 region: CASSESRRGRSPLHF. The CDR3 nucleotides are TGTGCCAGCAGTGAAAGTCGTAGGGGGCGTTCACCCCTCCACTTT. Full variable domain (outside the CDR3, taken from reference TRBV2 and TRBJ1-6): EPEVTQTPSHQVTQMGQEVILRCVPISNHLYFYWYRQILGQKVEFLVSFYNNEISEKSEIFDDQFSVERPDGSNFTLKIRSTKLEDSAMYFCASSESRRGRSPLHFGNGTRLTVT.

A few counts support this clone. The chain uses TRBV2 and TRBJ1-3; D might be TRBD1 (6 bases). The length of the CDR3 is 16 residues. The germline CDR1 and CDR2 sequences are SNHLY and FYNNEI. Trimming took off 5 bases at V and 0 bases at J, with 14 bases between the two ends. CDR3 coding DNA: TGTGCCAGCAGTTACCCGACAGGACCCTCTGGAAACACCATATATTTT. Translating gives CASSYPTGPSGNTIYF.

The genes are TRBV5-1 and TRBJ2-5; 7 bases fit TRBD2. The J call is uncertain, as TRBJ2-7 better fits the DNA end. From germline, CDR1 is SGHRS and CDR2 YFSETQ. The CDR3 loop spans 16 amino acids. CDR3 region: CASSLGWAGVAHEQYF. CDR3 nucleotide sequence: TGCGCCAGCAGCTTGGGATGGGCGGGAGTAGCCCACGAGCAGTACTTC.

The V gene is TRBV7-2, the J gene TRBJ2-7, with D uncertain. From germline, CDR1 is SGHTA and CDR2 FQGNSA. The CDR3 is 13 residues long. Trimming shortened V by 2 bases and J by 2 bases, and 7 bases separated the two germline ends. In DNA form, the CDR3 reads TGTGCCAGCAGCTTACAGGTCACCTACGAGCAGTACTTC. Protein product: CASSLQVTYEQYF.

This chain links TRBV19 with TRBJ2-7, with 9 bases fitting TRBD1. This CDR3 contains 15 residues. The germline gives CDR1 LNHDA, CDR2 SQIVND (reference sequence). J was trimmed by 4 bases and V by 7 bases; bases with no gene match: 11. The CDR3: CASTVTSTGGYEQYF. The DNA for the CDR3 is TGTGCCAGTACCGTCACCTCGACAGGGGGGTACGAGCAGTACTTC.

In this sample, this clone turned up a few times. The V gene is TRBV28, the J gene TRBJ2-3; D is possibly TRBD2 (7 bases). Germline loops: CDR1 MDHEN, CDR2 SYDVKM. The V gene lost 6 bases and the J gene lost 0 bases, with 19 bases spanning the gap. This CDR3 has 17 residues. The CDR3 loop reads CASSHSLGGLSTDTQYF. Here the CDR3 DNA reads TGTGCCAGCAGCCACTCCCTCGGGGGGCTGAGCACAGATACGCAGTATTTT.

This clone was counted only a few times. The chain carries TRBV7-9 and TRBJ2-2; tentative D call: TRBD1 (5 bases). The V gene's germline CDR1 is SEHNR and CDR2 FQNEAQ (reference sequence). The ends were cut back, 7 bases at V and 6 bases at J, with 15 bases in the middle. The CDR3 totals 14 residues. CDR3 DNA sequence: TGTGCCAGCATCAGCAGGGATTTGGCCGGGGAGCTGTTTTTT. This encodes CASISRDLAGELFF.

The rearrangement links TRBV4-1 to TRBJ1-5, with D hard to call. This CDR3 region has 15 residues. From germline, CDR1 is MGHRA and CDR2 YSYEKL. V lost 5 bases and J lost 4, with 15 bases in between. The CDR3 reads CASSGRWISNQPQHF. CDR3 in DNA: TGCGCCAGCAGCGGGCGATGGATCTCGAATCAGCCCCAGCATTTT.

This rearrangement joins TRBV6-4 to TRBJ1-2; a weak D match, TRBD1 (5 bases). The CDR3 is 15 residues long. Germline values: CDR1 MRHNA, CDR2 SNTAGT. V dropped 0 bases and J dropped 8 bases, with 16 bases sitting between them. This chain's CDR3 is CASSDSFRGDRGYTF. The DNA for the CDR3 is TGTGCCAGCAGTGACTCGTTTAGGGGCGATCGCGGCTACACCTTC.

The chain employs TRBV5-1 and TRBJ2-7, with D perhaps matching TRBD2 (7 bases). This CDR3 has 13 amino acids. Germline V gene data show CDR1 as SGHRS and CDR2 as YFSETQ. Trimming removed 7 bases at V and 2 bases at J, with 13 bases between. In DNA, the CDR3 is TGCGCCAGCTCCCCGGGGGGCCCCTACGAGCAGTACTTC. Translated, it gives CASSPGGPYEQYF. Full variable domain (rest looked up from reference TRBV5-1 and TRBJ2-7): KAGVTQTPRYLIKTRGQQVTLSCSPISGHRSVSWYQQTPGQGLQFLFEYFSETQRNKGNFPGRFSGRQFSNSRSEMNVSTLELGDSALYLCASSPGGPYEQYFGPGTRLTVT.

This clone has more than one count but fewer than ten. The chain has TRBV5-1 and TRBJ2-2, with no clear D. Germline CDR1 reads SGHRS; CDR2 reads YFSETQ. V was pared by 0 bases and J by 6 bases, with 6 bases between. This CDR3 region has 13 residues. The CDR3 protein is CASSLDNSGELFF. CDR3 nucleotide sequence: TGCGCCAGCAGCTTGGATAACTCCGGGGAGCTGTTTTTT.

CDR3 sequence reads: CASINRDYSTDTQYF. The DNA for the CDR3 is TGCGCCAGCATCAACCGGGACTATTCCACAGATACGCAGTATTTT. The V gene is TRBV5-1, the J gene TRBJ2-3; TRBD2 matches at 7 bases. The length of the CDR3 is 15 residues. CDR1 and CDR2 (germline): SGHRS, YFSETQ. V was pared by 6 bases and J by 2 bases, with 9 bases of the junction left unmatched.

The rearrangement uses TRBV5-6 and TRBJ1-1, with TRBD1 as a possible D gene (5 bases). There are 13 residues in the CDR3. Germline CDR1 is SGHDT and CDR2 is YYEEEE. With 4 bases removed from V and 7 bases from J, the gap between germline ends came to 14 bases. The CDR3 bases are TGTGCCAGCAGCGGCGGGGGTCTGGGTGAAGCTTTCTTT. Protein product: CASSGGGLGEAFF.

This sequence joins TRBV7-2 and TRBJ2-5; no reliable D call. Trimming took off 1 base at V and 5 bases at J, with 17 bases between the two ends. The CDR3 length is 16 residues. Germline CDR1 and CDR2: SGHTA and FQGNSA. In nucleotides, the CDR3 is TGTGCCAGCAGCTTAGGAGCTTCGGGTGGAGCGGAGACCCAGTACTTC. It encodes CASSLGASGGAETQYF.

This sequence joins TRBV13 and TRBJ1-5, with D possibly TRBD1 on 5 matching bases. Trimming pared 3 bases from V and 4 bases from J, leaving 10 bases between. Germline assignment: CDR1 PRHDT and CDR2 FYEKMQ (reference sequence). CDR3 length equals 14 residues. This chain's CDR3 is CASSFGRVNQPQHF. The CDR3 region has the DNA TGTGCCAGCAGCTTCGGCAGGGTGAATCAGCCCCAGCATTTT.

This clone was seen more than once but under ten times. The rearrangement joins TRBV30 to TRBJ1-6; D gene ambiguous. V was trimmed by 3 bases and J by 12 bases, leaving 15 bases between them. Germline V gene data show CDR1 as GTSNPN and CDR2 as SVGIG (reference sequence). This CDR3 has 13 residues. The CDR3 loop is CAWSVGPNLPLHF. The CDR3, as DNA: TGTGCCTGGAGCGTTGGTCCTAATCTACCCCTCCACTTT.

The chain couples TRBV10-1 to TRBJ1-1; 8 bases agree with TRBD1. Looked up from germline, CDR1 is WNHNN and CDR2 is SYGVQD (reference sequence). V trimming: 2 bases; J trimming: 1 base; junction bases outside the gene matches: 6. This CDR3 comprises 16 residues. CDR3 sequence reads: CASSEDRGIGNTEAFF. CDR3 nucleotides: TGCGCCAGCAGTGAGGACAGGGGAATTGGGAACACTGAAGCTTTCTTT.

The table lists this clone with a few counts. The CDR3 sequence is CASSRRTGNEQFF. As DNA, the CDR3 is TGTGCCAGCAGTCGTAGGACAGGCAATGAGCAGTTCTTC. The J gene is TRBJ2-1, the V gene TRBV6-5; 7 nucleotides agree with TRBD1. Germline CDR1 and CDR2: MNHEY and SVGAGI. The CDR3 contains 13 residues. The J segment lost 6 bases and the V segment lost 5 bases, leaving 4 bases of the junction unmatched.

This clone was counted a few times. The rearrangement uses TRBV28 and TRBJ1-2; TRBD1 might be the D (5 bases). V lost 7 bases, J lost 3 bases, and 24 bases lay in between. The CDR3 contains 17 residues. Germline V gene lookup returns CDR1 MDHEN and CDR2 SYDVKM. The CDR3 DNA is TGTGCCAGCACCCCATCGGGCCCGACAGACGGCGACTATGGCTACACCTTC. It translates to CASTPSGPTDGDYGYTF.

This clone has just a few counts. The DNA is left out, because the CDR3 cannot be placed on it with certainty; the CDR3 is given as TCRdb lists it. The V gene is TRBV9, the J gene TRBJ2-1; TRBD1, the table's D call, was not compared with the DNA. Germline CDR1 reads SGDLS; CDR2 reads YYNGEE. The CDR3 is 16 residues long, ends included. The CDR3 here is CASSVAPGTEDNEQLF.

The chain has TRBV7-2 and TRBJ2-5; a possible D gene is TRBD1 (5 bases). This CDR3 spans 14 amino acids. Germline CDR1 SGHTA, CDR2 FQGNSA. With 1 base removed from V and 3 bases from J, the gap between germline ends came to 9 bases. The CDR3 spells CASSLVWGEETQYF. For the CDR3, the DNA is TGTGCCAGCAGCTTAGTATGGGGCGAAGAGACCCAGTACTTC.

As DNA, the CDR3 is TGTGCCATCAGTGAGGGCAGGGCAACTAATGAAAAACTGTTTTTT. Translation gives CAISEGRATNEKLFF. V usage is TRBV10-3 and J usage is TRBJ1-4; perhaps TRBD1 as D (5 bases). Germline V gene data show CDR1 as ENHRY and CDR2 as SYGVKD. The CDR3 loop spans 15 amino acids. The ends were cut back, 2 bases at V and 0 bases at J, with 7 bases in the middle.